This is a list of T cell receptor beta chains from one sample in a study of OX40 agonist ivuxolimab in advanced cancers. Sequencing used immunoSEQ multiplex PCR; TCRdb keeps in-frame clones, though not all of them. The sample comprises more than 65,000 clones, roughly 90% of which are singletons, and over 8.5% rests with the top ten. The starting material was CD4+ or CD8+ T cells sorted from blood, obtained in a trial of the OX40 agonist ivuxolimab. Every receptor here comes from an adult with an advanced solid tumor such as melanoma, head and neck, liver or kidney cancer. Both conserved end residues are part of each CDR3. The D gene is left open where the match is weak. Rows may omit the clone size; those that give it use once, few, many or a size class.

>14|TRBV11-1|NA|NA|TRBJ2-2
TGTGCCAGCAGCCAATCAGGGGAGGGCGGGGAGCTGTTTTTT
CASSQSGEGGELFF
>13|TRBV11-2|NA|NA|TRBJ1-6
TGTGCCAGCAGCTTAGAGGGTTGGTCACCCCTCCACTTT
CASSLEGWSPLHF
>13|TRBV13|NA|NA|TRBJ2-2
TGTGCCAGCAGCCTAGCTGGGACCGGGGAGCTGTTTTTT
CASSLAGTGELFF
>13|TRBV5-4|NA|NA|TRBJ2-3
TGTGCCAGCAGCTTGATATTCACAGATACGCAGTATTTT
CASSLIFTDTQYF
>13|TRBV13|NA|NA|TRBJ2-1
TGTGCCAGCAGCTTGGAAGGGTGGGAAGAGCAGTTCTTC
CASSLEGWEEQFF
>12|TRBV5-1|NA|NA|TRBJ2-1
TGCGCCAGCAGCGCAGACTACAATGAGCAGTTCTTC
CASSADYNEQFF
>16|TRBV28|NA|NA|TRBJ2-3
TGTGCCAGCAGTTTAGGAACCGGGCCCCGGGGGGATACGCAGTATTTT
CASSLGTGPRGDTQYF
>16|TRBV7-9|NA|NA|TRBJ2-5
TGTGCCAGCAGCTCCCCTGGCCCTAGGTACCAAGAGACCCAGTACTTC
CASSSPGPRYQETQYF
>13|TRBV6-5|NA|NA|TRBJ1-1
TGTGCCAGCAGTTACGTGGGGGCCACTGAAGCTTTCTTT
CASSYVGATEAFF
>12|TRBV12-5|NA|NA|TRBJ1-2
TGTGCTAGTGGTTTGGTAGACTATGGCTACACCTTC
CASGLVDYGYTF
>14|TRBV2|NA|NA|TRBJ1-1
TGTGCCAGCAGTGACGCGGAAGGGGGTGCTGAAGCTTTCTTT
CASSDAEGGAEAFF
>16|TRBV11-3|NA|NA|TRBJ2-7
TGTGCCAGCAGCTTAGATGGGGGATCCTACGTATACGAGCAGTACTTC
CASSLDGGSYVYEQYF
>17|TRBV7-9|NA|once|TRBJ1-1
TGTGCCAGCAGCTTAGCAGTCGGGGGTAGAACCGGGAAGCAAGCTTTCTTT
CASSLAVGGRTGKQAFF
>13|TRBV19|NA|NA|TRBJ1-1
TGTGCCAGTAGTATCACAGGGAACACTGAAGCTTTCTTT
CASSITGNTEAFF
>13|TRBV11-2|NA|once|TRBJ2-5
TGTGCCAGCACTTCTCTAGAAGCGGAGACCCAGTACTTC
CASTSLEAETQYF
>19|TRBV5-1|TRBD1|NA|TRBJ1-6
TGCGCCAGCAGCTTGGGGGACAGGGGGCCATTTCCCTATAATTCACCCCTCCACTTT
CASSLGDRGPFPYNSPLHF
>16|TRBV9|TRBD1|NA|TRBJ1-2
TGTGCCAGCAGCGTAGATACAGGGGACCCCTTGAGCGGCTACACCTTC
CASSVDTGDPLSGYTF
>15|TRBV27|NA|NA|TRBJ1-4
TGTGCCAGCAGTATGCGGGACGGACCTAATGAAAAACTGTTTTTT
CASSMRDGPNEKLFF
>12|TRBV7-9|NA|NA|TRBJ1-2
TGTGCCAGCAGCCCAGGGGACTATGGCTACACCTTC
CASSPGDYGYTF
>15|TRBV27|NA|NA|TRBJ2-1
TGTGCCAGCACAGGGGGGGCTAGCTCCTACAATGAGCAGTTCTTC
CASTGGASSYNEQFF
>14|TRBV7-6|NA|NA|TRBJ2-1
TGTGCCAGCAGCTTATTGTTCAGCAACAATGAGCAGTTCTTC
CASSLLFSNNEQFF
>15|TRBV6-1|TRBD1|NA|TRBJ2-7
TGTGCCAGCAGTGAAATTCGGACAGGGGGCAACGAGCAGTACTTC
CASSEIRTGGNEQYF
>13|TRBV5-1|NA|NA|TRBJ2-3
TGCGCCAGCAGCGAGGGGGGCACAGATACGCAGTATTTT
CASSEGGTDTQYF
>15|TRBV6-5|NA|NA|TRBJ1-5
TGTGCCAGCAGACTCGGGCGGGGTAGCAATCAGCCCCAGCATTTT
CASRLGRGSNQPQHF
>16|TRBV9|TRBD2|few|TRBJ2-3
TGTGCCAGCAGCGTAGCTAGCGGGGGGGTGGCAGATACGCAGTATTTT
CASSVASGGVADTQYF
>15|TRBV4-1|TRBD2|NA|TRBJ2-7
TGCGCCAGCAGCGAAACAGCGGGGGGAGGATACGAGCAGTACTTC
CASSETAGGGYEQYF
>13|TRBV30|NA|NA|TRBJ1-4
TGTGCCTGGGATGAGGGAGGGAATGAAAAACTGTTTTTT
CAWDEGGNEKLFF
>15|TRBV19|TRBD2|NA|TRBJ2-1
TGTGCCAGTAGGGTAGCGGGGAGCTCCTACAATGAGCAGTTCTTC
CASRVAGSSYNEQFF
>15|TRBV21-1|NA|NA|TRBJ1-4
TGTGCCAGCGGCAGGAGTCTAGTTCTTTATGAAAAACTGTTTTTT
CASGRSLVLYEKLFF
>15|TRBV7-2|NA|NA|TRBJ1-6
TGTGCCAGCAGCTTAATGGCAGGGGCAAACTCACCCCTCCACTTT
CASSLMAGANSPLHF